This passage covers 27 T cell receptor beta chains from one sample sequenced in a study of control samples from healthy donors and cancer patients. Assay: immunoSEQ multiplex PCR; the TCRdb copy retains only in-frame clones and omits some. The table records around 130,000 clones, roughly nine tenths of them present only once. Sequencing was performed on blood. All receptors come from a middle-aged man in good health.

The chain is built from TRBV5-1 and TRBJ2-2; no firm D call. This CDR3 has 15 residues. CDR1 SGHRS and CDR2 YFSETQ come from the germline V gene. The V gene lost 4 bases and the J gene lost 3 bases, with 13 bases spanning the gap. DNA for the CDR3: TGCGCCAGCAGCCCCACAGACCATTACACCGGGGAGCTGTTTTTT. This translates into CASSPTDHYTGELFF.

The chain employs TRBV24-1 and TRBJ1-2; D unclear. The ends were cut back, 4 bases at V and 2 bases at J, with 10 bases in the middle. CDR1 is KGHDR, CDR2 SFDVKD, per germline. The CDR3 runs 14 residues. CDR3 coding DNA: TGTGCCACCAGTGACCCCCCAGCGAACTATGGCTACACCTTC. Protein product: CATSDPPANYGYTF.

CDR3 amino acids: CSVSGHPYGYTF. DNA of the CDR3: TGCAGCGTCTCGGGACACCCCTATGGCTACACCTTC. The chain has TRBV29-1 and TRBJ1-2; TRBD1 might be the D (6 bases). Germline lookup yields CDR1 SQVTM and CDR2 ANQGSEA. The CDR3 consists of 12 residues. Deletions cut 6 bases from V and 4 bases from J, with 12 bases between.

This sequence joins TRBV7-2 and TRBJ2-3; the match to TRBD1 covers 9 bases. Germline CDR1 reads SGHTA; CDR2 reads FQGNSA. V lost 2 bases to trimming and J lost 8 bases; unmatched junction nucleotides: 8. The CDR3 contains 15 residues. CDR3: CASSLRQGGLPTQYF. In DNA form, the CDR3 reads TGTGCCAGCAGCTTAAGACAGGGGGGCCTCCCTACGCAGTATTTT.

V and J are TRBV6-4 and TRBJ1-2; D possibly corresponds to TRBD1 (5 bases). With 2 bases removed from V and 10 bases from J, the gap between germline ends came to 11 bases. This CDR3 has 12 residues. Germline V gene sequence: CDR1 MRHNA, CDR2 SNTAGT. The CDR3 DNA reads TGTGCCAGCAGTGACCCACAGGATGTCTACACCTTC. Protein product: CASSDPQDVYTF.

This chain joins TRBV4-2 and TRBJ1-1; D gene uncertain. The germline CDR1 and CDR2 sequences are LGHNA and YNFKEQ. V dropped 1 base and J dropped 0 bases, with 9 bases sitting between them. The CDR3 extends over 15 amino acids. The CDR3 DNA is TGTGCCAGCAGCCAAGTAAGGACGTTGAACACTGAAGCTTTCTTT. This encodes CASSQVRTLNTEAFF.

V gene TRBV2 combines with J gene TRBJ2-2; 10 bases agree with TRBD1. This CDR3 is built from 16 residues. Trimming cost V 5 bases and J 2 bases; bases outside gene matches: 5. Germline CDR1 and CDR2: SNHLY and FYNNEI. CDR3 region: CASSPDRGRNTGELFF. The CDR3 DNA is TGTGCCAGCAGTCCAGACAGGGGGCGCAACACCGGGGAGCTGTTTTTT.

The chain employs TRBV3-1 (or the pseudogene TRBV3-2) and TRBJ1-6, with a weak D call TRBD1 (6 bases). The V gene lost 4 bases and the J gene lost 5 bases, with 12 bases spanning the gap. Germline values: CDR1 LGHDT, CDR2 YNNKEL (reference sequence). The CDR3 loop spans 15 amino acids. The CDR3 loop reads CASSRRTANNSPLHF. The CDR3 region has the DNA TGTGCCAGCAGCCGACGGACAGCTAATAATTCACCCCTCCACTTT.

The chain carries TRBV19 and TRBJ2-5, with TRBD2 matching 8 bases. The CDR3 spans 15 residues. With V trimmed by 7 bases and J by 0 bases, 7 bases remained unmatched. Germline V lookup: CDR1 LNHDA, CDR2 SQIVND (reference sequence). The CDR3 here is CASNSLAGNQETQYF. The CDR3, as DNA: TGTGCCAGTAATAGCCTAGCGGGTAACCAAGAGACCCAGTACTTC.

The chain couples TRBV2 to TRBJ1-4; weak D call: TRBD1 (6 bases). Trimming left V 3 bases short and J 10 bases short, with 12 bases between. This CDR3 spans 13 amino acids. Germline CDR1 and CDR2: SNHLY and FYNNEI. CDR3 loop: CASSESGDGKLFF. The CDR3 DNA reads TGTGCCAGCAGTGAGTCAGGGGATGGAAAACTGTTTTTT.

The chain carries TRBV6-2 or TRBV6-3 and TRBJ1-1; possibly TRBD1 for D (6 bases). Germline V gives CDR1 MNHEY, CDR2 SVGEGT. This CDR3 spans 11 amino acids. Trimming removed 6 bases from V and 6 bases from J, with 8 bases in between. This chain's CDR3 is CASSPGAEAFF. For the CDR3, the DNA is TGTGCCAGCAGCCCAGGGGCTGAAGCTTTCTTT.

This clone was observed a single time. The J gene is TRBJ1-5, the V gene TRBV19; TRBD1 matches 7 bases. The J segment lost 1 base and the V segment lost 5 bases, leaving 5 bases of the junction unmatched. The germline CDR1 and CDR2 sequences are LNHDA and SQIVND (reference sequence). This CDR3 region has 15 residues. DNA of the CDR3: TGTGCCAGTAGTCCGACAGGGTTGAGCAATCAGCCCCAGCATTTT. Amino acids: CASSPTGLSNQPQHF.

This rearrangement joins TRBV19 to TRBJ1-1, with TRBD1 matching 8 bases. V dropped 3 bases and J dropped 4; count of bases not matched to a gene: 10. CDR1 LNHDA and CDR2 SQIVND come from the germline V gene (reference sequence). This CDR3 is 16 amino acids long. CDR3: CASSILRQGASTEAFF. CDR3 nucleotide sequence: TGTGCCAGTAGTATCCTCCGGCAGGGGGCTTCCACTGAAGCTTTCTTT.

This rearrangement joins TRBV3-1 (or the pseudogene TRBV3-2) to TRBJ1-2; 9 nucleotides agree with TRBD1. This CDR3 has 14 residues. V gave up 4 bases and J gave up 3 bases; unmatched junction bases: 3. Germline CDR1 LGHDT, CDR2 YNNKEL (reference sequence). This CDR3 is CASSRRTGDYGYTF. In DNA form, the CDR3 reads TGTGCCAGCAGCCGACGGACAGGGGACTATGGCTACACCTTC.

The rearrangement links TRBV19 to TRBJ2-2; the match to TRBD1 covers 8 bases. The CDR3 loop spans 15 amino acids. Germline CDR1 and CDR2: LNHDA and SQIVND (reference sequence). Germline trimming cut 7 bases from V and 3 bases from J; bases unmatched to any gene: 7. The chain's CDR3 is CASNLLDRDTGELFF. The CDR3 DNA is TGTGCCAGTAACCTCTTGGACAGGGACACCGGGGAGCTGTTTTTT.

J is TRBJ2-5 and V is TRBV2; no firm D call. Germline V CDR1 and CDR2: SNHLY, FYNNEI. CDR3 length: 13 amino acids. Trimming shortened V by 2 bases and J by 4 bases, and 8 bases separated the two germline ends. The CDR3 protein is CASSEHRRETQYF. The CDR3 DNA follows: TGTGCCAGCAGTGAACATCGCCGAGAGACCCAGTACTTC.

The rearrangement links TRBV28 to TRBJ1-1; perhaps TRBD1 as D (6 bases). The V gene lost 8 bases and the J gene lost 3 bases, with 10 bases spanning the gap. CDR1 is MDHEN and CDR2 is SYDVKM in the germline V gene. The CDR3 spans 12 residues. CDR3 in DNA: TGTGCCAGCTTTGGACAGTACACTGAAGCTTTCTTT. It encodes CASFGQYTEAFF.

V gene TRBV12-3 or TRBV12-4 combines with J gene TRBJ1-1, with D unclear. The germline V and J ends were trimmed by 8 bases and 1 base, with 11 bases remaining between them. The CDR3 runs to 13 residues. CDR3 sequence reads: CASRDPGNTEAFF. The CDR3 nucleotides are TGTGCCAGCCGCGACCCAGGGAACACTGAAGCTTTCTTT.

The chain recombines TRBV3-1 (or the pseudogene TRBV3-2) with TRBJ2-3; D gene unclear. The CDR3 loop spans 12 amino acids. Germline V gene lookup returns CDR1 LGHDT and CDR2 YNNKEL (reference sequence). Trimming cost V 3 bases and J 6 bases, with 7 bases left between them. CDR3 in DNA: TGTGCCAGCAGCCAGGCGGTCGATACGCAGTATTTT. Residues: CASSQAVDTQYF.

The V and J genes are TRBV5-1 and TRBJ2-7; TRBD2 matches at 11 bases. Germline V gene sequence: CDR1 SGHRS, CDR2 YFSETQ. The trim removed 0 bases at V and 4 bases at J, leaving 6 bases unmatched. The CDR3 runs 16 residues. In DNA, the CDR3 is TGCGCCAGCAGCTTGGGGCTAGCGGGGGGAGGATACGAGCAGTACTTC. This gives the protein CASSLGLAGGGYEQYF.

This clone was counted a single time. The V and J genes are TRBV19 and TRBJ2-7, with D hard to call. The CDR3 loop spans 14 amino acids. Germline V CDR1 and CDR2: LNHDA, SQIVND (reference sequence). Trimming stripped 9 bases from V and 0 bases from J, with 15 bases between. CDR3 loop: CASQPGPSSYEQYF. Here the CDR3 DNA reads TGTGCCAGCCAACCGGGTCCTAGCTCCTACGAGCAGTACTTC.

The J gene is TRBJ2-7, the V gene TRBV2; the D gene is possibly TRBD1 (5 bases). V lost 7 bases and J lost 4, with 8 bases in between. CDR1 and CDR2 from the germline V gene are SNHLY and FYNNEI. The CDR3 runs 11 residues. CDR3 sequence reads: CASKRQYEQYF. DNA of the CDR3: TGTGCCAGCAAGAGACAGTACGAGCAGTACTTC. Looking up the rest from reference TRBV2 and TRBJ2-7 gives the full variable domain: EPEVTQTPSHQVTQMGQEVILRCVPISNHLYFYWYRQILGQKVEFLVSFYNNEISEKSEIFDDQFSVERPDGSNFTLKIRSTKLEDSAMYFCASKRQYEQYFGPGTRLTVT.

The chain links TRBV10-2 to TRBJ2-3; the D gene could be TRBD1 or TRBD2 (6 bases each). Trimming cost V 2 bases and J 1 base, with 13 bases left between them. CDR1 is WSHSY and CDR2 is SAAADI in the germline V gene. CDR3 length equals 16 residues. In DNA, the CDR3 is TGCGCCAGCAGTGAGAGGGGGGCAGGGCGCACAGATACGCAGTATTTT. This translates into CASSERGAGRTDTQYF.

V and J are TRBV7-8 and TRBJ2-7, with 8 bases identical to TRBD1. V dropped 8 bases and J dropped 4; count of bases not matched to a gene: 1. The germline gives CDR1 SGHVS, CDR2 FQNEAQ. The CDR3 runs to 11 residues. CDR3 in amino acids: CASRTGYEQYF. In nucleotides, the CDR3 is TGTGCCAGCCGGACAGGGTACGAGCAGTACTTC.

The J gene is TRBJ2-1, the V gene TRBV2; D possibly uses TRBD1 or TRBD2 (5 bases each). Per germline, CDR1 SNHLY and CDR2 FYNNEI. The CDR3 runs 11 residues. V was pared by 4 bases and J by 9 bases, with 7 bases between. The DNA for the CDR3 is TGTGCCAGCAGTGGGGGGACTGAGCAGTTCTTC. It specifies CASSGGTEQFF.

The chain carries TRBV18 and TRBJ1-2, with 8 bases aligning to TRBD1. The CDR3 has 16 amino acids. Trimming cost V 2 bases and J 7 bases; bases outside gene matches: 12. CDR1 and CDR2 from the germline V gene are KGHSH and LQKENI. As DNA, the CDR3 is TGTGCCAGCTCACCAGGGACAGGAGCCGACCAGGGTGGCTACACCTTC. Translating gives CASSPGTGADQGGYTF.

The chain uses TRBV6-4 and TRBJ2-3; D ambiguous. The length of the CDR3 is 14 residues. The germline gives CDR1 MRHNA, CDR2 SNTAGT. Trimming removed 6 bases from V and 6 bases from J, with 16 bases in between. CDR3 nucleotide sequence: TGTGCCAGCAGCCTCGTCCCCCTTGGGGATACGCAGTATTTT. Translated: CASSLVPLGDTQYF.